The T cell receptor (beta chain) under discussion was sequenced for a study of technical replicates of blood from several donors. Germline loops: CDR1 SGHDT, CDR2 YYEEEE. V lost 1 base, J lost 4 bases, and 8 bases lay in between. The CDR3 is 13 amino acids. Profiling relied on immunoSEQ multiplex PCR, and the TCRdb table lists in-frame clones only, not all of them. The sample has roughly 52,000 clones, roughly 95% seen once. The TCR sequence derives from a human donor in good health. Some clones in this sample may be carry-over from other donors' samples. The chain couples TRBV5-6 to TRBJ1-2; D is uncertain. The sequenced sample consisted of PBMCs. The CDR3: CASSLIRPYGYTF. CDR3 nucleotide sequence: TGTGCCAGCAGCTTGATCAGGCCCTATGGCTACACCTTC.